The clone carrying this TCR delta chain was seen a handful of times. The likely explanation is a read error, given a far larger clone one base away. Other DNA variants within this sample encode the same CDR3. Germline V lookup: CDR1 GEAIGNYY, CDR2 EKD. The length of the CDR3 is 18 residues. TCRdb reanalysed the RT-PCR reads with CATT. The repertoire consists of over 900 delta-chain clones, with around 4% occurring once and the leading ten covering roughly half. This sample stems from a study of gamma-delta T cells after stem cell transplantation. The sequence was collected from a human donor. It is not recorded whose cells these are; they may come from a transplant donor. The V call is TRDV2, the J call TRDJ1; weak D call: TRDD3 (6 bases). Sequencing was performed on gamma-delta T cells. DNA of the CDR3: TGCGCCTGTGACAGAGGACTTTCTGGGCCCCCCTGGGGCGATAAACTCATCTTT. The encoded protein is CACDRGLSGPPWGDKLIF.